These 26 T cell receptor beta chains were all obtained from the same sample, sequenced in a study of T-cell reconstitution after alpha-beta-depleted transplantation in children. TCRbeta library construction was performed incorporating unique molecular identifiers. TCRdb independently ran MiXCR on the PCR reads; one entry per CDR3 protein. The sample has around 380,000 distinct CDR3 sequences, approximately 11% seen once. The sample was PBMCs from the stem cell graft donor, taken from the stem cell graft. These receptors were taken from a human donor who donated a stem cell graft to a child with acute myeloid leukemia.

A few counts support this clonotype. The chain carries TRBV7-2 and TRBJ2-7; 9 bases are shared with TRBD2. CDR3 length equals 15 residues. In germline, CDR1 is SGHTA, CDR2 FQGNSA. With V trimmed by 5 bases and J by 4 bases, 9 bases remained unmatched. This chain's CDR3 is CASSMTSGDPYEQYF. In DNA form, the CDR3 reads TGTGCCAGCAGCATGACTAGCGGAGACCCTTACGAGCAGTACTTC.

This chain uses TRBV5-1 with TRBJ2-3; tentatively, D is TRBD2 (5 bases). Germline loops: CDR1 SGHRS, CDR2 YFSETQ. V lost 4 bases and J 6 bases, leaving 9 bases between the germline ends. The CDR3 is 12 residues long. Here the CDR3 reads CASSGGWDTQYF. The CDR3 DNA follows: TGCGCCAGCAGCGGAGGCTGGGATACGCAGTATTTT.

The chain couples TRBV6-1 to TRBJ1-5; D remains unclear. This CDR3 comprises 14 residues. Trimming cost V 3 bases and J 3 bases, with 9 bases left between them. Germline V gene lookup returns CDR1 MNHNS and CDR2 SASEGT. CDR3 in DNA: TGTGCCAGCAGTGAGGGCGATACCAATCAGCCCCAGCATTTT. Protein sequence: CASSEGDTNQPQHF.

This clonotype was recorded a few times. This chain uses TRBV2 with TRBJ2-7; D gene ambiguous. The CDR3 has 12 amino acids. Germline V gives CDR1 SNHLY, CDR2 FYNNEI. The CDR3 protein is CASSGSGPEQYF. The DNA for the CDR3 is TGTGCTTCCTCCGGGTCCGGCCCCGAGCAGTACTTC. The full variable domain, completed using reference TRBV2 and TRBJ2-7, is EPEVTQTPSHQVTQMGQEVILRCVPISNHLYFYWYRQILGQKVEFLVSFYNNEISEKSEIFDDQFSVERPDGSNFTLKIRSTKLEDSAMYFCASSGSGPEQYFGPGTRLTVT.

The rearrangement links TRBV20-1 to TRBJ2-1; 8 bases agree with TRBD2. V lost 1 base, J lost 13 bases, and 6 bases stayed unmatched. The CDR3 spans 12 residues. Germline CDR1 is DFQATT and CDR2 is SNEGSKA (reference sequence). This CDR3 reads CSARGSGTRQFF. In DNA, the CDR3 is TGCAGTGCTAGAGGTTCAGGGACTAGACAGTTCTTC.

The chain joins TRBV29-1 to TRBJ2-2, with 8 bases that match TRBD2. The germline CDR1 and CDR2 sequences are SQVTM and ANQGSEA. V was pared by 6 bases and J by 7 bases, with 13 bases of the junction left unmatched. This CDR3 has 15 amino acids. CDR3 DNA sequence: TGCAGCGTCGTAATAGCGGGGTGGGGCAGCGGGGAGCTGTTTTTT. Its protein is CSVVIAGWGSGELFF.

The chain carries TRBV30 and TRBJ2-1, with a weak D call TRBD2 (6 bases). CDR3 length equals 13 residues. Looked up from germline, CDR1 is GTSNPN and CDR2 is SVGIG (reference sequence). Trimming left V 0 bases short and J 4 bases short, with 7 bases between. The CDR3 loop reads CAWSVGTYNEQFF. As DNA, the CDR3 is TGTGCCTGGAGTGTCGGGACTTACAATGAGCAGTTCTTC.

This clonotype has just a few counts. J is TRBJ2-1 and V is TRBV5-1; 9 bases are a match to TRBD1. Germline V CDR1 and CDR2: SGHRS, YFSETQ. Trimming removed 0 bases from V and 7 bases from J; junction bases left unmatched: 2. The CDR3 is made up of 14 amino acids. CDR3 residues: CASSLDRGHNEQFF. For the CDR3, the DNA is TGCGCCAGCAGCTTGGACAGGGGGCATAATGAGCAGTTCTTC.

This clonotype was counted ten times or more. The genes are TRBV12-3 or TRBV12-4 and TRBJ2-7; D call uncertain. CDR3 length: 13 amino acids. The germline V and J ends were trimmed by 3 bases and 1 base, with 7 bases remaining between them. The CDR3 sequence is CASSLSSSYEQYF. For the CDR3, the DNA is TGTGCCAGCAGTTTGTCTAGTTCCTACGAGCAGTACTTC.

This clonotype showed up just a few times. The V and J genes are TRBV15 and TRBJ1-4; no firm D call. The germline gives CDR1 LNHNV, CDR2 YYDKDF (reference sequence). Trimming removed 4 bases from V and 5 bases from J, with 8 bases in between. The CDR3 has 13 amino acids. The CDR3 is CATSTSGNEKLFF. CDR3 sequence (DNA): TGTGCCACCAGCACCAGTGGAAATGAAAAACTGTTTTTT.

CDR3 in amino acids: CASSFLLRTEAFF. The CDR3 bases are TGTGCCAGCAGCTTTCTACTGCGAACTGAAGCTTTCTTT. The chain couples TRBV7-2 to TRBJ1-1, with no clear D. Germline V gene data show CDR1 as SGHTA and CDR2 as FQGNSA. The CDR3 totals 13 residues. V shed 3 bases and J shed 5 bases, with 10 bases lying between them.

This clonotype was counted ten times or more. The CDR3 nucleotides are TGTGCCAGCAGCCGAGGGGGAGACCTCAATCAGCCCCAGCATTTT. Translating it yields CASSRGGDLNQPQHF. The gene calls are TRBV27 and TRBJ1-5; a possible D gene is TRBD1 (6 bases). Germline V gene sequence: CDR1 MNHEY, CDR2 SMNVEV (reference sequence). With 6 bases removed from V and 3 bases from J, the gap between germline ends came to 15 bases. CDR3 length: 15 residues.

This clonotype occurred many times. The rearrangement uses TRBV11-2 and TRBJ2-3; TRBD1 is a possible D gene (6 bases). This CDR3 contains 12 residues. Germline CDR1 and CDR2: SGHAT and FQNNGV. V was shortened by 5 bases and J by 11 bases, with 14 bases between the two germline ends. In nucleotides, the CDR3 is TGTGCCAGCAGCCCTCGGGCAGGGGTGCAGTATTTT. Translation: CASSPRAGVQYF.

Ten or more counts support this clonotype. The chain recombines TRBV5-1 with TRBJ2-1; D is uncertain. V lost 0 bases and J 9 bases, leaving 13 bases between the germline ends. The CDR3 has 14 amino acids. The germline V gene has CDR1 SGHRS and CDR2 YFSETQ. The CDR3 region has the DNA TGCGCCAGCAGCTTGGACGCTGTATGGGGTGAGCAGTTCTTC. This codes for CASSLDAVWGEQFF.

A few counts support this clonotype. The rearrangement links TRBV12-3 or TRBV12-4 to TRBJ1-2; D possibly corresponds to TRBD1 (6 bases). The CDR3 totals 15 residues. The V gene lost 6 bases and the J gene lost 10 bases, with 24 bases spanning the gap. In DNA form, the CDR3 reads TGTGCCAGCAGCTCATTCCGGGACACAACCCTCGCCTACACCTTC. It encodes CASSSFRDTTLAYTF.

In nucleotides, the CDR3 is TGTGCCAGTAGTATAACAGGGATCTACACTGAAGCTTTCTTT. Translating it yields CASSITGIYTEAFF. The chain recombines TRBV19 with TRBJ1-1, with a possible D match to TRBD1 (6 bases). V was pared by 2 bases and J by 3 bases, with 10 bases between. Germline CDR1 LNHDA, CDR2 SQIVND (reference sequence). The CDR3 has 14 residues.

In this sample, this clonotype turned up many times. This rearrangement joins TRBV20-1 to TRBJ2-3; the match to TRBD2 covers 11 bases. The CDR3 is made up of 17 amino acids. The ends lost 3 bases at V and 0 bases at J; junction bases unmatched: 8. Germline V gives CDR1 DFQATT, CDR2 SNEGSKA (reference sequence). The CDR3 DNA follows: TGCAGTGCTAGTTTGGCTAGCGGGGGGTACAGCACAGATACGCAGTATTTT. It translates to CSASLASGGYSTDTQYF.

The rearrangement uses TRBV20-1 and TRBJ1-5, with D unresolved. The V end was cut by 0 bases, the J end by 1 base, with 13 bases between. CDR1 is DFQATT and CDR2 is SNEGSKA in the germline V gene (reference sequence). There are 16 residues in the CDR3. DNA for the CDR3: TGCAGTGCTAGAGATGAGGGAGTTGGAAGCAATCAGCCCCAGCATTTT. Residues: CSARDEGVGSNQPQHF.

The J gene is TRBJ2-6, the V gene TRBV29-1; the D is unclear. The CDR3 extends over 15 amino acids. Germline V gene lookup returns CDR1 SQVTM and CDR2 ANQGSEA. Trimming shortened V by 4 bases and J by 0 bases, and 10 bases separated the two germline ends. For the CDR3, the DNA is TGCAGCGTTGTTCTAGGAAACTCTGGGGCCAACGTCCTGACTTTC. Amino acids: CSVVLGNSGANVLTF.

The chain combines TRBV7-8 with TRBJ2-2; D remains unclear. Trimming shortened V by 5 bases and J by 1 base, and 17 bases separated the two germline ends. This CDR3 spans 17 amino acids. CDR1 is SGHVS, CDR2 FQNEAQ, per germline. The CDR3 reads CASSLDNGALNTGELFF. The CDR3 coding sequence is TGTGCCAGCAGCCTAGACAACGGAGCCCTGAACACCGGGGAGCTGTTTTTT.

Only a few counts were recorded for this clonotype. V is TRBV5-6 and J is TRBJ2-2; possibly TRBD1 for D (5 bases). The germline V gene encodes CDR1 SGHDT and CDR2 YYEEEE. V lost 6 bases and J 1 base, leaving 10 bases between the germline ends. The CDR3 spans 14 residues. The DNA of the CDR3 is TGTGCCAGCATGCCGGACAAGAACACCGGGGAGCTGTTTTTT. The encoded protein is CASMPDKNTGELFF.

This clonotype appeared a few times. The chain links TRBV9 to TRBJ2-4, with D perhaps TRBD1 or TRBD2 (5 bases each). The CDR3 consists of 12 residues. V was shortened by 0 bases and J by 8 bases, with 6 bases between the two germline ends. Germline-derived CDR1 and CDR2 are SGDLS and YYNGEE. CDR3 residues: CASSVVGDIQYF. The CDR3 nucleotides read TGTGCCAGCAGCGTAGTGGGGGACATTCAGTACTTC. Complete variable domain (other parts from reference TRBV9 and TRBJ2-4): DSGVTQTPKHLITATGQRVTLRCSPRSGDLSVYWYQQSLDQGLQFLIQYYNGEERAKGNILERFSAQQFPDLHSELNLSSLELGDSALYFCASSVVGDIQYFGAGTRLSVL.

This clonotype was seen a handful of times. CDR3 DNA: TGTGCCAGCAGCCCGAGCCCCGGGACAGGGGATGTCTTCTACGAGCAGTACTTC. The encoded protein is CASSPSPGTGDVFYEQYF. V is TRBV4-2 and J is TRBJ2-7; TRBD1 agrees at 10 bases. Germline-derived CDR1 and CDR2 are LGHNA and YNFKEQ. The CDR3 totals 18 residues. V lost 4 bases and J lost 3; bases outside the gene matches: 15.

This chain joins TRBV18 and TRBJ2-4; D remains ambiguous. The CDR3 totals 14 residues. Germline V CDR1 and CDR2: KGHSH, LQKENI. Trimming cost V 3 bases and J 6 bases, with 12 bases left between them. CDR3: CASSPTGSGNIQYF. DNA of the CDR3: TGTGCCAGCTCACCCACCGGTTCAGGAAACATTCAGTACTTC.

J is TRBJ2-3 and V is TRBV9; D not certain. Germline CDR1 and CDR2: SGDLS and YYNGEE. The CDR3 length is 14 residues. The V end was cut by 0 bases, the J end by 2 bases, with 7 bases between. CDR3: CASSVGLITDTQYF. The DNA of the CDR3 is TGTGCCAGCAGCGTAGGTCTAATCACAGATACGCAGTATTTT.

The rearrangement links TRBV29-1 to TRBJ2-7; 9 bases align to TRBD2. Germline lookup yields CDR1 SQVTM and CDR2 ANQGSEA. The CDR3 totals 13 residues. Unmatched junction bases numbered 6, after V lost 4 bases and J lost 5 bases. The DNA of the CDR3 is TGCAGCGTTGGGGCTAGCGGGGACGACGAGCAGTACTTC. It yields the protein CSVGASGDDEQYF.